This TCR beta chain was sequenced in a study of cytomegalovirus exposure and HLA in healthy donors. Findings and limits, study-wide: In a later analysis, DRB1 alleles had the most associated TCRs; HLA-C alleles the fewest. Overall, approximately 180 TCR beta chains were annotated as cytomegalovirus-associated. Researchers reportedly found TCR beta sequences accurately predicted most subjects' HLA-A and HLA-B alleles. Per a prior analysis, the majority of TCR beta V segments were productive roughly 87% or roughly 30% of the time.

Both 60 Vbeta primers and 13 Jbeta primers went into the PCR. Repertoires were generated with immunoSEQ multiplex PCR, while TCRdb's copy carries only in-frame clones and drops some. In the table there are around 140,000 clones, approximately 86% of which are singletons. Details on this clone: Antigen: not known. An end of the junction does not agree with germline; a read error may underlie this.

The CDR3 spans 19 residues. The V gene's germline CDR1 is SEHNR and CDR2 FQNEAQ (reference sequence). This receptor was taken from a middle-aged woman in good health and CMV-seronegative. V and J are TRBV7-9 and TRBJ2-1, with 11 bases identical to TRBD2. Material: PBMCs. In nucleotides, the CDR3 is TGTTCCAGCAGCTTAGGGCAGGACCTTAGCGGGAGGGGGTACAATGAGCAGTTCTTC. Protein product: CSSSLGQDLSGRGYNEQFF.